This TCR beta chain is drawn from a study of identical twins' blood T cells. The study, taken as a whole, reports: Shared environment remains a possible cause of twin similarity.

Trimming removed 6 bases from V and 1 base from J, with 13 bases in between. CDR3 length: 15 amino acids. Germline CDR1 and CDR2: ENHRY and SYGVKD. As regards this clonotype: The antigen is undetermined.

Sample barcodes were added at both library ends during cDNA synthesis. MiXCR was run by TCRdb on the 5' RACE reads, yielding one entry per CDR3 protein. The sample lists roughly 380,000 distinct CDR3 sequences, roughly 27% occurring once. Donors were six healthy women in three monozygous twin pairs. The receptor's source is a woman aged 18-49 years in good health. Sequenced input: PBMCs. The chain recombines TRBV10-3 with TRBJ1-5; maybe TRBD1 (6 bases). The CDR3 bases are TGTGCCATCAGCCCAACAGGGAGCAGCAATCAGCCCCAGCATTTT. This translates into CAISPTGSSNQPQHF.